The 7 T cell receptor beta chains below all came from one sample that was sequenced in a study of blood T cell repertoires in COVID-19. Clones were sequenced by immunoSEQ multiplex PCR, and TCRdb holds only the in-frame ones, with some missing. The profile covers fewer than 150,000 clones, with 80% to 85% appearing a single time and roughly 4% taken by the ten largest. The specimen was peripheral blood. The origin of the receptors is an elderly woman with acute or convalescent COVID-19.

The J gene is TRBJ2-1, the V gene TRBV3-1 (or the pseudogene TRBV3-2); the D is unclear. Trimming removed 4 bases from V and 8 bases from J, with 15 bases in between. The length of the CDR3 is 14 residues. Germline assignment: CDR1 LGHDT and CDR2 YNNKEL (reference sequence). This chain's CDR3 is CASSPTFSRDEQFF. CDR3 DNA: TGTGCCAGCAGCCCGACCTTTTCACGGGATGAGCAGTTCTTC.

In DNA, the CDR3 is TGTGCCAGCAGTGGGGGACAGGGGTGGCAAGAGACCCAGTACTTC. Amino acid sequence: CASSGGQGWQETQYF. This chain uses TRBV25-1 with TRBJ2-5; TRBD1 aligns across 10 bases. Germline-derived CDR1 and CDR2 are MGHDK and SYGVNS. This CDR3 comprises 15 residues. After removal of 4 bases from V and 2 bases from J, the junction contained 4 bases not matched to a gene.

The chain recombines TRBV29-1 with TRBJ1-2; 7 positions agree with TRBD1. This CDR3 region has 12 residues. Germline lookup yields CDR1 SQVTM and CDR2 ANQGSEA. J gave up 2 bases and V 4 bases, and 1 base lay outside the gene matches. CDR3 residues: CSVAGGNYGYTF. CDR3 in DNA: TGCAGCGTTGCAGGGGGGAACTATGGCTACACCTTC.

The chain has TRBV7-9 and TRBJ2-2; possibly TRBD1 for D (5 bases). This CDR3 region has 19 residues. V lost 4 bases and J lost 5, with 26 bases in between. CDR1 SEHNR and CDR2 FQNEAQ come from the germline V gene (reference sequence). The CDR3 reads CASSSASTDNLKRTGELFF. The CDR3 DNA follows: TGTGCCAGCAGCTCTGCCTCAACGGACAACCTCAAGAGAACCGGGGAGCTGTTTTTT.

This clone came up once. CDR3 nucleotide sequence: TGTGCCAGCACTTACGTGGGAGGTCCCTACAATGAGCAGTTCTTC. Amino acid sequence: CASTYVGGPYNEQFF. The chain joins TRBV11-2 to TRBJ2-1, with a possible D match to TRBD2 (6 bases). Germline CDR1 and CDR2: SGHAT and FQNNGV. V was cut by 7 bases and J by 2 bases, with 15 bases left in between. The CDR3 length is 15 residues.

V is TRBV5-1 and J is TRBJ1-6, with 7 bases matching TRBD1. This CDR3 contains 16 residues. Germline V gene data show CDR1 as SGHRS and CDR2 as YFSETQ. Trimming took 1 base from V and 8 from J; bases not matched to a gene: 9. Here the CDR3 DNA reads TGCGCCAGCAGCTTGCGACAGGGTTCCCCGGATTCACCCCTCCACTTT. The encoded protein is CASSLRQGSPDSPLHF.

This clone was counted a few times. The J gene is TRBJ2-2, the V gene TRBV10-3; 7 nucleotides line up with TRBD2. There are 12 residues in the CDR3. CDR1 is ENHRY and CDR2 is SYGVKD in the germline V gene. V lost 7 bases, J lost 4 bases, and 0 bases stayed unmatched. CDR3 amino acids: CAITSGTGELFF. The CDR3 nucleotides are TGTGCCATCACTAGCGGCACCGGGGAGCTGTTTTTT.